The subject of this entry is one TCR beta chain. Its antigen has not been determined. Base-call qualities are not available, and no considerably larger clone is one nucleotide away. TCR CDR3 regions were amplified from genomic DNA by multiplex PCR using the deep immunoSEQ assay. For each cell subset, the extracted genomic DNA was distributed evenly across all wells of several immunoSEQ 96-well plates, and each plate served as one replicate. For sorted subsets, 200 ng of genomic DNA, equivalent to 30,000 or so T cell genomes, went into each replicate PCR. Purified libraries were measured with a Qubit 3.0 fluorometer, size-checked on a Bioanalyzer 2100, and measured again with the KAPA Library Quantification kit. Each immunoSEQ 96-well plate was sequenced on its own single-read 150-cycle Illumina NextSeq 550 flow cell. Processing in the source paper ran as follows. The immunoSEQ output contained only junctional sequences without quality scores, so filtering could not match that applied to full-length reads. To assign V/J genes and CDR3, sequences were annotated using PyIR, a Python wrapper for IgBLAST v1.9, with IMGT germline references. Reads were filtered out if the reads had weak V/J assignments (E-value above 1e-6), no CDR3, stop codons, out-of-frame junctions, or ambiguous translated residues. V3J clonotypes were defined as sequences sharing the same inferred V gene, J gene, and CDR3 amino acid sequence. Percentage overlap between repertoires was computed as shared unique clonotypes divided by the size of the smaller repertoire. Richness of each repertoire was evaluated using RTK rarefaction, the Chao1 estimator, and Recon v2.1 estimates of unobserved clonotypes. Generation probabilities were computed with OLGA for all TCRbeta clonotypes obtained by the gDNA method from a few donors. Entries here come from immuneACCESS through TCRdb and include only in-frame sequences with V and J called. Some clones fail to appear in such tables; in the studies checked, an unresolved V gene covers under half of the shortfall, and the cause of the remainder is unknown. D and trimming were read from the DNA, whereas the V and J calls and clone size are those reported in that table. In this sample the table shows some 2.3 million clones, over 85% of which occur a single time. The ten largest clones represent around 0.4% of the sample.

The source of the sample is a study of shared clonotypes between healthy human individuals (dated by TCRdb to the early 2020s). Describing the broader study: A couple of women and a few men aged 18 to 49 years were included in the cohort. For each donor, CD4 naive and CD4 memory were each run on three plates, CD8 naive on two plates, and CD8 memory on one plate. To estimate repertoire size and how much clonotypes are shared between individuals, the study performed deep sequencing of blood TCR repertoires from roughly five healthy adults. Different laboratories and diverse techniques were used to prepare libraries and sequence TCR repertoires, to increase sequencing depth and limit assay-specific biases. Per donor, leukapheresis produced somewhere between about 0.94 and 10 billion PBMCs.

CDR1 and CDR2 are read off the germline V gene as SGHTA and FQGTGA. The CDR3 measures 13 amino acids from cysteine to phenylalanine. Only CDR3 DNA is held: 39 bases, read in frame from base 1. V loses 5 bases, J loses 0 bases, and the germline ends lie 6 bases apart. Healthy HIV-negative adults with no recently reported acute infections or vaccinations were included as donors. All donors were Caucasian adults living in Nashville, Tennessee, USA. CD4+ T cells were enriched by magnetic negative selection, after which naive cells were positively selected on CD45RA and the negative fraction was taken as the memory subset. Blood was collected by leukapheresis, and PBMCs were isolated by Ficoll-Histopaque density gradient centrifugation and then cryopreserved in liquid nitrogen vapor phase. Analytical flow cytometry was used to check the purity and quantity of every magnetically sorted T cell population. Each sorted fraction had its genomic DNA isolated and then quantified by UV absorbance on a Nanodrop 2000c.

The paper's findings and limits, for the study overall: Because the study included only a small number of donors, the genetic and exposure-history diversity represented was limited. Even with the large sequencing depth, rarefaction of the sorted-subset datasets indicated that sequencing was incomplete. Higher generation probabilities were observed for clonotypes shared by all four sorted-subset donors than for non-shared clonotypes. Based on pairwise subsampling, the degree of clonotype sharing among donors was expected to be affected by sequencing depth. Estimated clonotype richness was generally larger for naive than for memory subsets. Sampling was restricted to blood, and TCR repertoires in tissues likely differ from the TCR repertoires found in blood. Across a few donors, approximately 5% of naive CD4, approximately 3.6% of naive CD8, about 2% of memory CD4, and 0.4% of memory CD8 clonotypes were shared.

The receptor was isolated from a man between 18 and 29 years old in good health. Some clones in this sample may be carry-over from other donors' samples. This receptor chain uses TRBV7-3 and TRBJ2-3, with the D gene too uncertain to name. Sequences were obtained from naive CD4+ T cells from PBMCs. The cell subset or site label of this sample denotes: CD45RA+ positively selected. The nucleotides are TGTGCCAGCAGCATCCTCAGCACAGATACGCAGTATTTT. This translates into CASSILSTDTQYF. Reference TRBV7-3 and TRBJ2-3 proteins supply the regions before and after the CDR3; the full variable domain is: GAGVSQTPSNKVTEKGKYVELRCDPISGHTALYWYRQSLGQGPEFLIYFQGTGAADDSGLPNDRFFAVRPEGSVSTLKIQRTERGDSAVYLCASSILSTDTQYFGPGTRLTVL.